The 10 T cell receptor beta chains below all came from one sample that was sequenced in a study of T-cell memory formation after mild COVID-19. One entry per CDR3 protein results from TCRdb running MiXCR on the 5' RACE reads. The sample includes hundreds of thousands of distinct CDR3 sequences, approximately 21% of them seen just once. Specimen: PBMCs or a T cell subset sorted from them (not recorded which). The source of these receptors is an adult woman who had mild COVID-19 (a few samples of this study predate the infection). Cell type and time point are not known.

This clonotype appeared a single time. The CDR3 bases are TGTGCCAGCTCACCACCGGAGGCTACGCAGTATTTT. This encodes CASSPPEATQYF. V is TRBV18 and J is TRBJ2-3, with D tentatively TRBD2 (5 bases). The germline V gene encodes CDR1 KGHSH and CDR2 LQKENI. The V and J ends lost 0 bases and 8 bases respectively, with 6 bases between them. The CDR3 consists of 12 residues. The whole variable domain, filled in from reference TRBV18 and TRBJ2-3, reads NAGVMQNPRHLVRRRGQEARLRCSPMKGHSHVYWYRQLPEEGLKFMVYLQKENIIDESGMPKERFSAEFPKEGPSILRIQQVVRGDSAAYFCASSPPEATQYFGPGTRLTVL.

CDR3 amino acids: CASSLGTGVQETQYF. The DNA of the CDR3 is TGCGCCAGCAGCTTGGGGACAGGGGTCCAAGAGACCCAGTACTTC. The chain links TRBV5-1 to TRBJ2-5; TRBD1 agrees at 9 bases. The CDR3 covers 15 residues. With 0 bases clipped from V and 1 base from J, the junction kept 1 base outside the gene matches. From germline, CDR1 is SGHRS and CDR2 YFSETQ.

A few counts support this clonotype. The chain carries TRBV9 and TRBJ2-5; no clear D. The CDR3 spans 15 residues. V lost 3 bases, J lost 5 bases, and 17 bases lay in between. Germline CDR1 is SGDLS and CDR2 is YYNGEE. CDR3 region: CASSALTAGEETQYF. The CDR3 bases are TGTGCCAGCAGCGCCCTGACGGCCGGAGAGGAGACCCAGTACTTC.

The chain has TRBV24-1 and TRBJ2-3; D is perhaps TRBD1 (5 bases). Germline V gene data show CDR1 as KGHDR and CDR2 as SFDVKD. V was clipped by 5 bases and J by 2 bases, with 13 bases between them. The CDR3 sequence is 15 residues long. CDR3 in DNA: TGTGCCACCAGTGCCCGGTGGGGCGACACAGATACGCAGTATTTT. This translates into CATSARWGDTDTQYF.

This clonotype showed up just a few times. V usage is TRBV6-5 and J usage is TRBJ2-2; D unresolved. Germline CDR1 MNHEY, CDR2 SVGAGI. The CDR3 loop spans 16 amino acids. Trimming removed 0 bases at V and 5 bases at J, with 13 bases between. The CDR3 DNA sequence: TGTGCCAGCAGTTACTCACTTAATCTAGGAACCGGGGAGCTGTTTTTT. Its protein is CASSYSLNLGTGELFF.

This CDR3 reads CASKKLAGDETQYF. The CDR3 region has the DNA TGTGCCAGCAAAAAACTAGCGGGAGACGAGACCCAGTACTTC. J is TRBJ2-5 and V is TRBV7-2; 11 positions match TRBD2. The CDR3 is 14 amino acids. The trim removed 7 bases at V and 5 bases at J, leaving 6 bases unmatched. Germline assignment: CDR1 SGHTA and CDR2 FQGNSA. The full variable domain, with the rest looked up from reference TRBV7-2 and TRBJ2-5, is GAGVSQSPSNKVTEKGKDVELRCDPISGHTALYWYRQSLGQGLEFLIYFQGNSAPDKSGLPSDRFSAERTGGSVSTLTIQRTQQEDSAVYLCASKKLAGDETQYFGPGTRLLVL.

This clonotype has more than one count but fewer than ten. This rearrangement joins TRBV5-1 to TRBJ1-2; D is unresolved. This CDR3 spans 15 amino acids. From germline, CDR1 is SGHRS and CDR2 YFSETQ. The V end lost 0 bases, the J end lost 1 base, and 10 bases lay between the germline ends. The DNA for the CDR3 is TGCGCCAGCAGCTTGGTGGGCAGCATTAACTATGGCTACACCTTC. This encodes CASSLVGSINYGYTF. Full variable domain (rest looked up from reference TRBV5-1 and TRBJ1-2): KAGVTQTPRYLIKTRGQQVTLSCSPISGHRSVSWYQQTPGQGLQFLFEYFSETQRNKGNFPGRFSGRQFSNSRSEMNVSTLELGDSALYLCASSLVGSINYGYTFGSGTRLTVV.

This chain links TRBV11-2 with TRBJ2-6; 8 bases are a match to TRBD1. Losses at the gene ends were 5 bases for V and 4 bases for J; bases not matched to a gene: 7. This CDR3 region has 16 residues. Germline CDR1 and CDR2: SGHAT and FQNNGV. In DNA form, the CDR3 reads TGTGCCAGCAGCGAGAAGGACAGGGTGGGGGCCAACGTCCTGACTTTC. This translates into CASSEKDRVGANVLTF.

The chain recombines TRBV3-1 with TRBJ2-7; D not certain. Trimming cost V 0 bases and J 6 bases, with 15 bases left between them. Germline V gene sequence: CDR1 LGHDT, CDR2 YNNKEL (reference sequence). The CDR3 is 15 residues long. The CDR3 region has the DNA TGTGCCAGCAGCCAAGATAACATGCAGGTCACCGAGCAGTACTTC. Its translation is CASSQDNMQVTEQYF.

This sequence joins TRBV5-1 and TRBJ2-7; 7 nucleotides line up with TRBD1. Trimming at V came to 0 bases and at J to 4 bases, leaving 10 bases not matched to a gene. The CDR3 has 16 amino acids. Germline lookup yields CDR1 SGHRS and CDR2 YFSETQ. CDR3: CASSLAGRQGVYEQYF. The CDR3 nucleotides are TGCGCCAGCAGCTTGGCCGGTCGGCAGGGGGTGTACGAGCAGTACTTC. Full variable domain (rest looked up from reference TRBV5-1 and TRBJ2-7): KAGVTQTPRYLIKTRGQQVTLSCSPISGHRSVSWYQQTPGQGLQFLFEYFSETQRNKGNFPGRFSGRQFSNSRSEMNVSTLELGDSALYLCASSLAGRQGVYEQYFGPGTRLTVT.